The 30 T cell receptor beta chains reported below all come from one sample, sequenced in a study of T cell repertoires in cytomegalovirus infection. For these TCRs, the target antigens are not known. TCRdb itself ran the reads through MiXCR, one entry per CDR3 protein. Counted here are approximately 270,000 distinct CDR3 sequences, roughly a fifth occurring once; the ten biggest clones make up about 20%. This sample comprised cultured PBMCs, obtained from culture after CMV antigen stimulation. These receptors were collected from a human donor in good health (CMV status not recorded). Some clones in this sample may be carry-over from other donors' samples.

This clonotype came up many times. This chain links TRBV7-2 with TRBJ2-1; no clear D gene. V lost 4 bases to trimming and J lost 7 bases, with 20 bases between them. The CDR3 runs to 16 residues. Germline lookup yields CDR1 SGHTA and CDR2 FQGNSA. CDR3 nucleotides: TGTGCCAGCAGCTCCTCAACCGGGCTTGGGGAAAATGAGCAGTTCTTC. Translation: CASSSSTGLGENEQFF.

A few counts support this clonotype. CDR3 sequence reads: CSARDRGRAAYEQYF. The CDR3 region has the DNA TGCAGTGCTAGAGATCGGGGTAGGGCGGCTTACGAGCAGTACTTC. The chain links TRBV20-1 to TRBJ2-7; D may be TRBD2 (5 bases). The CDR3 sequence is 15 residues long. Looked up from germline, CDR1 is DFQATT and CDR2 is SNEGSKA (reference sequence). Deletions cut 0 bases from V and 4 bases from J, with 16 bases between.

This clonotype was seen a handful of times. The V and J genes are TRBV5-1 and TRBJ2-1; 8 positions match TRBD2. Trimming at V came to 1 base and at J to 7 bases, leaving 7 bases not matched to a gene. Germline CDR1 is SGHRS and CDR2 is YFSETQ. The length of the CDR3 is 15 residues. CDR3 protein: CASSLISGMNNEQFF. In DNA form, the CDR3 reads TGCGCCAGCAGCTTGATTAGCGGGATGAATAATGAGCAGTTCTTC.

This rearrangement joins TRBV6-1 to TRBJ1-1; 10 nucleotides match TRBD1. V shed 6 bases and J 3 bases; nucleotides not matched to a gene: 10. CDR3 length: 16 residues. The germline CDR1 and CDR2 sequences are MNHNS and SASEGT. CDR3 region: CASRKTGGSLDTEAFF. CDR3 sequence (DNA): TGTGCCAGCAGGAAGACAGGGGGCTCTTTGGACACTGAAGCTTTCTTT.

J is TRBJ2-2 and V is TRBV7-2, with 9 bases fitting TRBD2. Germline V gives CDR1 SGHTA, CDR2 FQGNSA. V trimming: 1 base; J trimming: 7 bases; junction bases outside the gene matches: 4. This CDR3 comprises 15 residues. The CDR3 loop reads CASSLVAGANGELFF. The DNA for the CDR3 is TGTGCCAGCAGCTTAGTAGCGGGAGCGAACGGGGAGCTGTTTTTT.

This clonotype has just a few counts. V usage is TRBV19 and J usage is TRBJ1-4; D not certain. V lost 3 bases, J lost 7 bases, and 3 bases lay in between. CDR1 and CDR2 from the germline V gene are LNHDA and SQIVND (reference sequence). The CDR3 is made up of 11 amino acids. The CDR3 protein is CASSMFEKLFF. CDR3 in DNA: TGTGCCAGTAGTATGTTTGAAAAACTGTTTTTT.

This clonotype was seen a few times. V and J are TRBV9 and TRBJ2-5; 7 positions agree with TRBD1. Germline CDR1 and CDR2: SGDLS and YYNGEE. After removal of 4 bases from V and 5 bases from J, the junction contained 5 bases not matched to a gene. The CDR3 runs to 13 residues. CDR3 coding DNA: TGTGCCAGCAGCACAGGGGTGGAGGAGACCCAGTACTTC. The encoded protein is CASSTGVEETQYF.

This clonotype was detected a few times. The V call is TRBV6-2 or TRBV6-3, the J call TRBJ1-1, with D uncertain. V was shortened by 9 bases and J by 6 bases, with 23 bases between the two germline ends. Germline values: CDR1 MNHEY, CDR2 SVGEGT. The CDR3 is 15 residues long. This CDR3 is CASLFGLAPGAEAFF. The CDR3 nucleotides are TGTGCCAGTCTCTTTGGGCTGGCCCCCGGGGCTGAAGCTTTCTTT.

At least ten counts were recorded for this clonotype. J is TRBJ2-3 and V is TRBV12-5; D call uncertain. This CDR3 has 13 amino acids. V was trimmed by 6 bases and J by 4 bases, leaving 11 bases between them. Germline V gene sequence: CDR1 LGHNT, CDR2 FRNRAP. The CDR3 sequence is CASGKGGADTQYF. CDR3 DNA sequence: TGTGCTAGTGGGAAGGGTGGGGCAGATACGCAGTATTTT.

The V call is TRBV15, the J call TRBJ2-1, with 9 bases that match TRBD2. The CDR3 length is 13 residues. The germline CDR1 and CDR2 sequences are LNHNV and YYDKDF (reference sequence). V gave up 8 bases and J gave up 5 bases; unmatched junction bases: 4. The CDR3 is CATRSGSHNEQFF. The CDR3 DNA follows: TGTGCCACCCGTAGCGGGAGCCACAATGAGCAGTTCTTC.

The chain carries TRBV5-1 and TRBJ2-6; TRBD2 agrees at 11 bases. The CDR3 contains 20 residues. With V trimmed by 0 bases and J by 0 bases, 8 bases remained unmatched. Germline assignment: CDR1 SGHRS and CDR2 YFSETQ. The CDR3 sequence: CASSLALLAGGLSGANVLTF. The CDR3 region has the DNA TGCGCCAGCAGCTTGGCTCTGCTAGCGGGAGGACTCTCTGGGGCCAACGTCCTGACTTTC. Filled out from reference TRBV5-1 and TRBJ2-6, the complete variable domain reads KAGVTQTPRYLIKTRGQQVTLSCSPISGHRSVSWYQQTPGQGLQFLFEYFSETQRNKGNFPGRFSGRQFSNSRSEMNVSTLELGDSALYLCASSLALLAGGLSGANVLTFGAGSRLTVL.

This clonotype was recorded a few times. The chain recombines TRBV7-6 with TRBJ2-3; 8 bases map to TRBD1. The junction had 7 bases not matched to a gene; V was cut back by 5 bases and J by 0 bases. This CDR3 is built from 16 residues. CDR1 and CDR2 (germline): SGHVS, FNYEAQ. The CDR3 reads CASSPHRGTSTDTQYF. CDR3 nucleotides: TGTGCCAGCAGCCCGCACAGGGGGACAAGCACAGATACGCAGTATTTT.

The V gene is TRBV5-1, the J gene TRBJ2-5; 7 bases fit TRBD1. With V trimmed by 4 bases and J by 3 bases, 18 bases remained unmatched. The CDR3 sequence is 18 residues long. Germline V gene lookup returns CDR1 SGHRS and CDR2 YFSETQ. Here the CDR3 reads CASSPRTGLTPLKETQYF. As DNA, the CDR3 is TGCGCCAGCAGCCCCCGGACAGGTTTAACTCCCTTAAAAGAGACCCAGTACTTC.

The genes are TRBV6-2 or TRBV6-3 and TRBJ1-1; a possible D gene is TRBD1 (6 bases). The CDR3 contains 14 residues. From germline, CDR1 is MNHEY and CDR2 SVGEGT. Trimming stripped 8 bases from V and 5 bases from J, with 18 bases between. The CDR3 DNA reads as TGTGCCAGCTCCAACCCAGGGGCGTGGACTGAAGCTTTCTTT. Its translation is CASSNPGAWTEAFF.

There are a few counts of this clonotype. The chain couples TRBV7-2 to TRBJ2-1; 11 bases are shared with TRBD2. The germline V gene encodes CDR1 SGHTA and CDR2 FQGNSA. After removal of 1 base from V and 9 bases from J, the junction contained 8 bases not matched to a gene. The CDR3 runs to 16 residues. This CDR3 is CASSLDAASGRTEQFF. Written as DNA, the CDR3 is TGTGCCAGCAGCTTAGACGCGGCTAGCGGGAGGACTGAGCAGTTCTTC.

The chain carries TRBV6-1 and TRBJ1-2, with D unclear. CDR1 is MNHNS, CDR2 SASEGT, per germline. V was shortened by 3 bases and J by 1 base, with 3 bases between the two germline ends. CDR3 length: 12 amino acids. The chain's CDR3 is CASSDNNYGYTF. The CDR3 DNA reads as TGTGCCAGCAGTGACAATAACTATGGCTACACCTTC.

This clonotype turned up a few times. V is TRBV6-2 or TRBV6-3 and J is TRBJ2-1, with 8 nucleotides matching TRBD1. Germline loops: CDR1 MNHEY, CDR2 SVGEGT. There are 15 residues in the CDR3. Trimming took 6 bases from V and 2 from J; bases not matched to a gene: 6. For the CDR3, the DNA is TGTGCCAGCAGGACCGACAGGGGTACCTACAATGAGCAGTTCTTC. Its translation is CASRTDRGTYNEQFF.

The V and J genes are TRBV6-5 and TRBJ2-4; a possible D gene is TRBD2 (7 bases). Germline loops: CDR1 MNHEY, CDR2 SVGAGI. This CDR3 is 16 amino acids long. The ends were cut back, 0 bases at V and 7 bases at J, with 16 bases in the middle. The CDR3 nucleotides read TGTGCCAGCAGTTACTCGACAGGCGGGGGACTCAACATTCAGTACTTC. It is translated as CASSYSTGGGLNIQYF.

The rearrangement joins TRBV27 to TRBJ1-1; D is ambiguous. The CDR3 is made up of 18 amino acids. V was pared by 5 bases and J by 0 bases, with 22 bases between. Per the germline V gene, CDR1 is MNHEY and CDR2 is SMNVEV (reference sequence). The CDR3 DNA reads as TGTGCCAGCAGTCAAACTTACAAGGGTTGGCTGGTGAACACTGAAGCTTTCTTT. Its protein is CASSQTYKGWLVNTEAFF.

This clonotype appeared a few times. The chain carries TRBV5-6 and TRBJ2-5; D not resolved. Germline assignment: CDR1 SGHDT and CDR2 YYEEEE. This CDR3 has 15 residues. V dropped 4 bases and J dropped 4 bases, with 17 bases sitting between them. In nucleotides, the CDR3 is TGTGCCAGCAGCCTGGAAGTGGAAATGGGAGAGACCCAGTACTTC. Protein product: CASSLEVEMGETQYF.

This clonotype was counted many times. J is TRBJ2-2 and V is TRBV7-9; the match to TRBD2 covers 12 bases. Germline CDR1 reads SEHNR; CDR2 reads FQNEAQ (reference sequence). Losses at the gene ends were 5 bases for V and 4 bases for J; bases not matched to a gene: 5. The CDR3 has 16 amino acids. CDR3: CASSQTSGSATGELFF. In DNA, the CDR3 is TGTGCCAGCAGCCAGACTAGCGGGAGCGCCACCGGGGAGCTGTTTTTT.

Only a few counts were recorded for this clonotype. The chain is built from TRBV7-8 and TRBJ2-2, with 13 positions matching TRBD2. Germline-derived CDR1 and CDR2 are SGHVS and FQNEAQ. V was clipped by 6 bases and J by 6 bases; unmatched bases: 4. The CDR3 contains 15 residues. The CDR3 loop reads CASRGLAGAAGELFF. In DNA form, the CDR3 reads TGTGCCAGCAGAGGACTAGCGGGGGCGGCCGGGGAGCTGTTTTTT. The whole variable domain, remainder taken from reference TRBV7-8 and TRBJ2-2, is GAGVSQSPRYKVAKRGQDVALRCDPISGHVSLFWYQQALGQGPEFLTYFQNEAQLDKSGLPSDRFFAERPEGSVSTLKIQRTQQEDSAVYLCASRGLAGAAGELFFGEGSRLTVL.

This clonotype occurred many times. V and J are TRBV6-1 and TRBJ2-1; 10 bases map to TRBD2. Trimming cost V 2 bases and J 6 bases; bases outside gene matches: 7. This CDR3 comprises 16 residues. Germline V gene sequence: CDR1 MNHNS, CDR2 SASEGT. CDR3 nucleotide sequence: TGTGCCAGCAGTGAACCGTCTAGCGGGAGTTTCAATGAGCAGTTCTTC. Residues: CASSEPSSGSFNEQFF.

The V gene is TRBV28, the J gene TRBJ1-5; possibly TRBD1 for D (5 bases). The V end was cut by 7 bases, the J end by 5 bases, with 18 bases between. This CDR3 is 15 amino acids long. From germline, CDR1 is MDHEN and CDR2 SYDVKM. CDR3: CASNGYDPGHQPQHF. CDR3 DNA sequence: TGTGCCAGCAATGGCTACGATCCGGGACATCAGCCCCAGCATTTT.

In this sample, this clonotype turned up once. The chain couples TRBV6-2 or TRBV6-3 to TRBJ2-7, with a weak D call TRBD2 (5 bases). There are 13 residues in the CDR3. Trimming took 7 bases from V and 2 from J, leaving 12 bases between them. Germline V gene lookup returns CDR1 MNHEY and CDR2 SVGEGT. The CDR3 loop is CASNNGVTYEQYF. The CDR3 bases are TGTGCCAGCAACAACGGGGTTACCTACGAGCAGTACTTC.

This clonotype showed up many times. The CDR3 here is CASSVSPAGGADTQYF. Here the CDR3 DNA reads TGTGCCAGCAGCGTTTCGCCCGCGGGGGGTGCAGATACGCAGTATTTT. The J gene is TRBJ2-3, the V gene TRBV6-1; 8 bases match TRBD2. After removal of 6 bases from V and 4 bases from J, the junction contained 12 bases not matched to a gene. This CDR3 region has 16 residues. Looked up from germline, CDR1 is MNHNS and CDR2 is SASEGT.

This clonotype has only a few counts. The chain combines TRBV5-4 with TRBJ2-1; 7 bases are shared with TRBD2. Germline CDR1 and CDR2: SGHNT and YYREEE (reference sequence). The CDR3 is 13 residues long. V lost 2 bases to trimming and J lost 9 bases; unmatched junction nucleotides: 5. CDR3 in DNA: TGTGCCAGCAGCTTAGGACTAGGGGCTGAGCAGTTCTTC. Amino acids: CASSLGLGAEQFF.

At least ten counts were recorded for this clonotype. The gene calls are TRBV6-1 and TRBJ2-2; TRBD1 agrees at 9 bases. The CDR3 covers 14 residues. V gave up 7 bases and J gave up 7 bases; unmatched junction bases: 7. Germline loops: CDR1 MNHNS, CDR2 SASEGT. The CDR3 protein is CASTPDRGRGELFF. DNA of the CDR3: TGTGCCAGCACCCCGGACAGGGGCCGCGGGGAGCTGTTTTTT.

Remarks on this clonotype: One end of the junction does not line up with germline, which may come from a read error. This chain connects TRBV15 to TRBJ2-1, with 7 bases lining up with TRBD1. The CDR3 is 13 residues long. Per the germline V gene, CDR1 is LNHNV and CDR2 is YYDKDF (reference sequence). This CDR3 is CATSGDREDEQFF. CDR3 nucleotides: TGTGCCACCAGCGGAGACAGGGAAGATGAGCAGTTCTTC.

The V and J genes are TRBV7-9 and TRBJ2-3, with a possible D match to TRBD2 (5 bases). Germline V lookup: CDR1 SEHNR, CDR2 FQNEAQ (reference sequence). The ends were cut back, 5 bases at V and 9 bases at J, with 21 bases in the middle. The CDR3 covers 15 residues. CDR3 residues: CASSTGMEREMTQYF. The DNA of the CDR3 is TGTGCCAGCAGCACCGGCATGGAGAGGGAGATGACGCAGTATTTT. Full variable domain (missing parts from reference TRBV7-9 and TRBJ2-3): DTGVSQNPRHKITKRGQNVTFRCDPISEHNRLYWYRQTLGQGPEFLTYFQNEAQLEKSRLLSDRFSAERPKGSFSTLEIQRTEQGDSAMYLCASSTGMEREMTQYFGPGTRLTVL.